This TCR beta chain was recovered during a study of cytomegalovirus exposure and HLA in healthy donors. Study results and limitations: The likely origin of a cluster of highly shared sequence variants was a sequencing artifact. Fewer N-insertions than the 666-donor mean were reportedly shown by an Asian-associated ancestry cluster in a later analysis.

Those who donated were healthy bone marrow donors. Primers for the PCR totalled 60 Vbeta and 13 Jbeta. Assay used: immunoSEQ multiplex PCR; TCRdb lists only in-frame clones, some missing. This repertoire shows 150,000 or so clones, 60% to 85% found once; its top ten account for approximately 6.8%. This clone was detected a few times. Antigen specificity is unknown. Germline V gene lookup returns CDR1 LNHDA and CDR2 SQIVND (reference sequence). The CDR3 runs to 15 residues. Trimming cost V 10 bases and J 0 bases, with 15 bases left between them. Sequenced input: PBMCs. The V gene is TRBV19, the J gene TRBJ1-4; a weak D match, TRBD1 (5 bases). This clonotype was sampled from a man aged 25 to 40 in good health and CMV-seronegative. The CDR3 nucleotides are TGTGCCACGATCGCGACAGCTTCAACTAATGAAAAACTGTTTTTT. Its protein is CATIATASTNEKLFF.